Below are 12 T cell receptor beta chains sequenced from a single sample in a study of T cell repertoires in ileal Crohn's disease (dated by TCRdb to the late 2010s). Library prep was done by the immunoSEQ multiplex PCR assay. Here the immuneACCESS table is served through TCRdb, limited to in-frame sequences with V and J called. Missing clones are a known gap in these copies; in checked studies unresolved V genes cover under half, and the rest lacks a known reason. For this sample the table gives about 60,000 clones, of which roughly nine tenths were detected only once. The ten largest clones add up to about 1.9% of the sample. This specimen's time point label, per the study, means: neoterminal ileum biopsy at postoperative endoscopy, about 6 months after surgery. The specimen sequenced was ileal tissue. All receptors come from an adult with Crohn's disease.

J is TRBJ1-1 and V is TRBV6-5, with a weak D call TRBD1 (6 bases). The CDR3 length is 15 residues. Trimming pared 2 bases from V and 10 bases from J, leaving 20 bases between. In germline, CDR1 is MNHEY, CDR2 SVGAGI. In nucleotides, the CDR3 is TGTGCCAGCAGTTACGGGCAGGGGCTGACTTTTGGAGCTTTCTTT. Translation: CASSYGQGLTFGAFF.

The chain's CDR3 is CASSQALSGGNGYTF. The CDR3 DNA sequence: TGCGCCAGCAGCCAAGCTCTCTCAGGGGGCAATGGCTACACCTTC. The V and J genes are TRBV4-3 and TRBJ1-2, with 8 bases aligning to TRBD1. Germline V gene data show CDR1 as LGHNA and CDR2 as YSLEER. The CDR3 has 15 amino acids. J gave up 6 bases and V 1 base, and 7 bases lay outside the gene matches.

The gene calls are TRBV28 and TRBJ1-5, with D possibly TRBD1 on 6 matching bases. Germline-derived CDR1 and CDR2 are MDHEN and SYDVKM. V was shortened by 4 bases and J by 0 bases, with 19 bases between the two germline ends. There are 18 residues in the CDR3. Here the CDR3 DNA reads TGTGCCAGCAGTTCCATACAGGGAGGGACCCATAGCAATCAGCCCCAGCATTTT. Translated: CASSSIQGGTHSNQPQHF.

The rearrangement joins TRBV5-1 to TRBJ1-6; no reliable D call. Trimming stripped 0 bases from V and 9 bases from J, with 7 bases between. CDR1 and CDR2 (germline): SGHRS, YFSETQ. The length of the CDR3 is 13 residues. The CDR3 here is CASSLDMISPLHF. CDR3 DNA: TGCGCCAGCAGCTTGGACATGATTTCACCCCTCCACTTT. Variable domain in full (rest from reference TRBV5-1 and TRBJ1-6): KAGVTQTPRYLIKTRGQQVTLSCSPISGHRSVSWYQQTPGQGLQFLFEYFSETQRNKGNFPGRFSGRQFSNSRSEMNVSTLELGDSALYLCASSLDMISPLHFGNGTRLTVT.

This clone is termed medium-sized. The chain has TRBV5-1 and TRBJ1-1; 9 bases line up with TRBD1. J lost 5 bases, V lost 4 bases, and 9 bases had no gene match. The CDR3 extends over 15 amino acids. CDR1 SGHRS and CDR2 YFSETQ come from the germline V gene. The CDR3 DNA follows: TGCGCCAGCAGCACCGGGACAGGGTCTCCAACTGAAGCTTTCTTT. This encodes CASSTGTGSPTEAFF.

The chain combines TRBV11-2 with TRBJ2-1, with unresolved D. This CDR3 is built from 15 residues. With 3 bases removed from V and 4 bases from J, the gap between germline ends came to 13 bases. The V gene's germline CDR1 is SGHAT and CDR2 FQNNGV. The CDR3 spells CASSLPSDGYNEQFF. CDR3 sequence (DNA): TGTGCCAGCAGCTTGCCGAGCGACGGATACAATGAGCAGTTCTTC.

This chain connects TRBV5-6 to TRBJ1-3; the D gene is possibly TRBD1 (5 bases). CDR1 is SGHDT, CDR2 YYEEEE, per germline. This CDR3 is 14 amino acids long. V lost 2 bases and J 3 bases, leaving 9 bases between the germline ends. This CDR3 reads CASSLQEGGNTIYF. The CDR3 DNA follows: TGTGCCAGCAGCTTACAGGAGGGTGGAAACACCATATATTTT.

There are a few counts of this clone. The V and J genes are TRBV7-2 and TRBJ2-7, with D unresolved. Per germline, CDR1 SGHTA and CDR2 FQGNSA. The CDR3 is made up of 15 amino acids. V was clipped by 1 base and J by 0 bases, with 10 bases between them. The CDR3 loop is CASSLDSIGSYEQYF. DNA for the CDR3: TGTGCCAGCAGCTTAGACTCTATCGGCTCCTACGAGCAGTACTTC.

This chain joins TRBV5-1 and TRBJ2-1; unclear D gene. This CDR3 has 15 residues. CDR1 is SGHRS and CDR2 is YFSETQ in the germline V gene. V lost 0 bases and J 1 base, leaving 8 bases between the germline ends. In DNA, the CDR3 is TGCGCCAGCAGCTTGGTTGGGCAGTCCTACAATGAGCAGTTCTTC. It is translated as CASSLVGQSYNEQFF.

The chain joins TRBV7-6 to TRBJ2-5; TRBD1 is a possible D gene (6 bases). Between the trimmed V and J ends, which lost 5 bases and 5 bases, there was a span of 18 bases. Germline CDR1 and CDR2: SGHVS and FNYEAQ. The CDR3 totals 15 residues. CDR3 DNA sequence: TGTGCCAGCAGCCCGACAGGACAGCCGGGGGAGACCCAGTACTTC. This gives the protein CASSPTGQPGETQYF.

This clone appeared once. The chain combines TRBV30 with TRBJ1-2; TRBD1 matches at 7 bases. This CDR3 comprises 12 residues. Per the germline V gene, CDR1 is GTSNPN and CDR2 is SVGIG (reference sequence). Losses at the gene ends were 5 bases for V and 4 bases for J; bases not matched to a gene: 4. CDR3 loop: CAWQGDSYGYTF. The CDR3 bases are TGTGCCTGGCAAGGGGACAGCTATGGCTACACCTTC.

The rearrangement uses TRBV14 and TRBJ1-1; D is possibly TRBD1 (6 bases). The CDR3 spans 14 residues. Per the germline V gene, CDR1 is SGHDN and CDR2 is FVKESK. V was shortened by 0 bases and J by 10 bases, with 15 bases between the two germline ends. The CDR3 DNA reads TGTGCCAGCAGCCAAGATCATGGCAGGGGTGGAGCTTTCTTT. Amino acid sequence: CASSQDHGRGGAFF.